This T cell receptor beta chain was sequenced during a study of OX40 agonist ivuxolimab in advanced cancers. About the research overall: An agonistic anti-OX40 (CD134) antibody, ivuxolimab, was used to treat the patients. Study results and limitations: Some patients who did not respond also had low normalized T-cell clonal expansion.

Clones were sequenced by immunoSEQ multiplex PCR, and TCRdb holds only the in-frame ones, with some missing. The sample includes around 87,000 clones, under 95% of them seen just once. Germline assignment: CDR1 MNHNY and CDR2 SVGAGI (reference sequence). V lost 0 bases and J 3 bases, leaving 13 bases between the germline ends. CDR3 length: 16 amino acids. On this clone: Its specificity is unknown.

This sequence originates from an adult with an advanced solid tumor such as melanoma, head and neck, liver or kidney cancer. The genes are TRBV6-6 and TRBJ2-3; possibly TRBD1 for D (6 bases). The sample was CD4+ or CD8+ T cells sorted from blood, taken in a trial of the OX40 agonist ivuxolimab. The CDR3 sequence: CASSYSPGHRTDTQYF. The CDR3 bases are TGTGCCAGCAGTTACTCACCGGGACACCGAACAGATACGCAGTATTTT.